These 16 T cell receptor beta chains were all obtained from the same sample, sequenced in a study of blood T cell repertoires in COVID-19. The assay was immunoSEQ multiplex PCR, and TCRdb's table has in-frame clones only and misses some. The sample yields some 80,000 clones, 85% to 90% seen once. The specimen sequenced was peripheral blood. These receptors came from a human donor in a cohort sampled during active COVID-19.

This sequence joins TRBV18 and TRBJ2-1, with 10 positions matching TRBD2. After removal of 4 bases from V and 0 bases from J, the junction contained 6 bases not matched to a gene. Germline CDR1 is KGHSH and CDR2 is LQKENI. The CDR3 length is 17 residues. The DNA for the CDR3 is TGTGCCAGCTCACGCCTAGCGGGGGAGAGCTCCTACAATGAGCAGTTCTTC. Its translation: CASSRLAGESSYNEQFF.

The chain's CDR3 is CASSFDRANTEAFF. The CDR3 region has the DNA TGTGCCAGCAGCTTCGACAGGGCCAACACTGAAGCTTTCTTT. The rearrangement uses TRBV27 and TRBJ1-1; TRBD1 aligns across 7 bases. CDR3 length equals 14 residues. From germline, CDR1 is MNHEY and CDR2 SMNVEV (reference sequence). The V and J ends lost 6 bases and 2 bases, in that order; junction bases with no gene match: 6.

The chain employs TRBV28 and TRBJ2-2, with 7 nucleotides matching TRBD1. CDR1 and CDR2 from the germline V gene are MDHEN and SYDVKM. The CDR3 spans 16 residues. V lost 8 bases and J lost 1; bases outside the gene matches: 10. CDR3 region: CASGILRTGNTGELFF. CDR3 DNA: TGTGCCAGCGGGATTTTACGGACAGGGAACACCGGGGAGCTGTTTTTT.

The chain joins TRBV5-8 to TRBJ1-4; D is possibly TRBD1 (6 bases). The germline CDR1 and CDR2 sequences are SGHTS and YDEGEE. The CDR3 is 17 amino acids. The V end lost 4 bases, the J end lost 3 bases, and 19 bases lay between the germline ends. The CDR3 nucleotides read TGTGCCAGCAGCCTGGGGACAACCCGAGGCCCTAATGAAAAACTGTTTTTT. It encodes CASSLGTTRGPNEKLFF.

The chain combines TRBV5-5 with TRBJ1-2; 11 bases agree with TRBD1. With V trimmed by 4 bases and J by 4 bases, 3 bases remained unmatched. Germline V gene data show CDR1 as SGHKS and CDR2 as YYEKEE (reference sequence). The CDR3 runs to 14 residues. The CDR3 DNA follows: TGTGCCAGCAGCCGGGACAGGGGGGGCTATGGCTACACCTTC. Its protein is CASSRDRGGYGYTF.

The chain couples TRBV5-8 to TRBJ1-4, with 9 bases lining up with TRBD1. Germline CDR1 reads SGHTS; CDR2 reads YDEGEE. Losses at the gene ends were 5 bases for V and 4 bases for J; bases not matched to a gene: 6. The CDR3 is made up of 15 amino acids. The CDR3 reads CASRPTGGFNEKLFF. Here the CDR3 DNA reads TGTGCCAGCAGACCGACAGGGGGATTTAATGAAAAACTGTTTTTT. Complete variable domain (other parts from reference TRBV5-8 and TRBJ1-4): EAGVTQSPTHLIKTRGQQATLRCSPISGHTSVYWYQQALGLGLQFLLWYDEGEERNRGNFPPRFSGRQFPNYSSELNVNALELEDSALYLCASRPTGGFNEKLFFGSGTQLSVL.

The rearrangement links TRBV1 to TRBJ2-7; TRBD2 is the table's D call, not checked against the DNA. TRBV1 represents a pseudogene. This CDR3 is 16 amino acids long. The CDR3 DNA reads TGCACCAGCAGCCCTTGGACTAGCGGGAGCTCCTACGAGCAGTACTTC. Translated: CTSSPWTSGSSYEQYF.

The rearrangement uses TRBV21-1 and TRBJ1-1; the table calls TRBD1, which could not be checked here. TRBV21-1 is shown as a pseudogene. The CDR3 is 19 amino acids. The CDR3 spells CASSKAWAGGQGRDTEAFF. DNA for the CDR3: TGTGCCAGCAGCAAAGCTTGGGCAGGGGGCCAAGGGCGGGATACTGAAGCTTTCTTT.

This rearrangement joins TRBV10-1 to TRBJ2-3; D call uncertain. The germline V gene has CDR1 WNHNN and CDR2 SYGVQD (reference sequence). Trimming took 8 bases from V and 2 from J, leaving 8 bases between them. The CDR3 runs 12 residues. CDR3 nucleotides: TGCGCCAGCTCCCCCAACACAGATACGCAGTATTTT. This encodes CASSPNTDTQYF.

The rearrangement links TRBV19 to TRBJ2-7; 9 nucleotides align to TRBD2. The CDR3 totals 14 residues. In germline, CDR1 is LNHDA, CDR2 SQIVND (reference sequence). The V and J ends lost 9 bases and 8 bases, in that order; junction bases with no gene match: 14. The CDR3 is CASSSGRPPTKQYF. In DNA form, the CDR3 reads TGTGCCAGCTCCAGCGGGAGGCCCCCTACGAAGCAGTACTTC.

This chain uses TRBV28 with TRBJ1-2, with 8 bases aligning to TRBD1. V trimming: 7 bases; J trimming: 8 bases; junction bases outside the gene matches: 9. Germline CDR1 and CDR2: MDHEN and SYDVKM. The CDR3 runs 13 residues. The CDR3 nucleotides are TGTGCCAGCATGAGGCAGGGGGCGCGGGGCTACACCTTC. It translates to CASMRQGARGYTF.

The chain employs TRBV4-1 and TRBJ2-7, with 8 bases matching TRBD1. Germline assignment: CDR1 MGHRA and CDR2 YSYEKL. Germline trimming cut 2 bases from V and 0 bases from J; bases unmatched to any gene: 6. The CDR3 runs to 16 residues. The CDR3 region is CASSQKWTGNSYEQYF. The DNA of the CDR3 is TGCGCCAGCAGCCAAAAGTGGACAGGGAACTCCTACGAGCAGTACTTC.

The V and J genes are TRBV6-2 or TRBV6-3 and TRBJ2-1, with 14 positions matching TRBD2. Per the germline V gene, CDR1 is MNHEY and CDR2 is SVGEGT. The CDR3 extends over 18 amino acids. V dropped 0 bases and J dropped 4; count of bases not matched to a gene: 5. CDR3 region: CASSYSTSGRASYNEQFF. As DNA, the CDR3 is TGTGCCAGCAGTTACTCGACTAGCGGGAGGGCGTCTTACAATGAGCAGTTCTTC.

The chain uses TRBV27 and TRBJ1-1; possible D gene TRBD1, 5 bases. This CDR3 is 17 amino acids long. The germline V and J ends were trimmed by 6 bases and 2 bases, with 22 bases remaining between them. Germline CDR1 is MNHEY and CDR2 is SMNVEV (reference sequence). CDR3 sequence: CASSSYGRVMDNTEAFF. CDR3 coding DNA: TGTGCCAGCAGCTCCTACGGCAGGGTAATGGATAACACTGAAGCTTTCTTT.

This sequence joins TRBV4-1 and TRBJ2-3; 10 bases are a match to TRBD1. Germline V gene lookup returns CDR1 MGHRA and CDR2 YSYEKL. This CDR3 region has 16 residues. With 2 bases clipped from V and 4 bases from J, the junction kept 6 bases outside the gene matches. CDR3 loop: CASSQPGTGEADTQYF. The CDR3 DNA follows: TGCGCCAGCAGCCAACCCGGGACAGGGGAGGCAGATACGCAGTATTTT.

The rearrangement uses TRBV4-1 and TRBJ2-3, with 13 bases matching TRBD2. The CDR3 totals 16 residues. CDR1 and CDR2 (germline): MGHRA, YSYEKL. The trim removed 2 bases at V and 4 bases at J, leaving 3 bases unmatched. The CDR3 region has the DNA TGCGCCAGCAGCCAAACTAGCGGGAGGGCCGCAGATACGCAGTATTTT. Encoded protein: CASSQTSGRAADTQYF.